This T cell receptor beta chain was sequenced in a study of shared clonotypes between healthy human individuals. Study details: CD4 naive and memory got three plates each, CD8 naive two, CD8 memory one. Study-wide results and limits: The study found lower generation probabilities in non-shared clonotypes than in those shared by all four donors. Few donors limited the genetic and exposure-history diversity represented. Large sequencing depth failed to make sorted-subset sequencing complete, rarefaction showed.

The CDR3 has 15 residues. Germline loops: CDR1 LGHNA, CDR2 YSLEER. With V trimmed by 4 bases and J by 0 bases, 3 bases remained unmatched. The method was immunoSEQ multiplex PCR; TCRdb's version includes in-frame clones alone and lacks a portion of them. The table shows about 1.1 million clones, with 75% to 80% occurring only once. Details on this clone: As yet, its antigen is unknown.

The chain employs TRBV4-3 and TRBJ2-1; 7 bases match TRBD1. This sequence originates from a young man in good health. Some clones in this sample may be carry-over from other donors' samples. Sequencing was done on a sample of memory CD4+ T cells from PBMCs. Subset denoted: CD45RA-negative fraction. This CDR3 reads CASSPRQGSYNEQFF. The CDR3 DNA reads TGCGCCAGCAGCCCCCGACAGGGCTCCTACAATGAGCAGTTCTTC.